Presented here are 29 T cell receptor beta chains from one specimen sequenced in a study of T cells in Graves' hyperthyroidism and ophthalmopathy. Template material for amplifying TCR beta CDR3 regions consisted of RNA transcripts. The TCR CDR3 was amplified in a first-round RT-PCR using the HTBI primer set. MiXCR, run by TCRdb on the multiplex PCR reads, gives a single entry per CDR3 protein. Counted here are about 510,000 distinct CDR3 sequences, roughly 15% occurring once; the ten biggest clones make up approximately 14%. Sequenced sample: blood. The receptors were sampled from a woman in her thirties or forties with Graves' hyperthyroidism.

At least ten counts were recorded for this clonotype. The chain links TRBV18 to TRBJ2-5; D is undetermined. CDR3 size: 13 residues. Germline lookup yields CDR1 KGHSH and CDR2 LQKENI. Trimming stripped 3 bases from V and 2 bases from J, with 7 bases between. In DNA, the CDR3 is TGTGCCAGCTCACCGGCAATACAAGAGACCCAGTACTTC. Its translation: CASSPAIQETQYF.

The chain links TRBV27 to TRBJ1-3; D gene ambiguous. The CDR3 runs to 14 residues. V dropped 6 bases and J dropped 0 bases, with 9 bases sitting between them. Germline V gene lookup returns CDR1 MNHEY and CDR2 SMNVEV (reference sequence). The DNA for the CDR3 is TGTGCCAGCAGGCAGTCGAGCTCTGGAAACACCATATATTTT. This sequence encodes CASRQSSSGNTIYF.

This rearrangement joins TRBV18 to TRBJ1-1; D gene uncertain. V dropped 4 bases and J dropped 3 bases, with 12 bases sitting between them. CDR3 length equals 14 residues. CDR1 and CDR2 (germline): KGHSH, LQKENI. CDR3 sequence: CASSLGADYTEAFF. The CDR3 DNA follows: TGTGCCAGCTCACTCGGCGCCGACTACACTGAAGCTTTCTTT.

This clonotype was seen many times. V is TRBV5-6 and J is TRBJ2-1; D is ambiguous. Germline CDR1 reads SGHDT; CDR2 reads YYEEEE. The CDR3 consists of 13 residues. V was cut by 0 bases and J by 3 bases, with 4 bases left in between. The CDR3 DNA reads TGTGCCAGCAGCTTGGTACTCTACAATGAGCAGTTCTTC. This encodes CASSLVLYNEQFF.

The chain has TRBV14 and TRBJ2-1, with 9 bases aligning to TRBD2. There are 16 residues in the CDR3. CDR1 and CDR2 (germline): SGHDN, FVKESK. V shed 4 bases, J shed 1 base, and the junction held 5 bases outside the gene matches. CDR3 nucleotides: TGTGCCAGCAGCCCCGGCGGGAGGGGATCCTACAATGAGCAGTTCTTC. Its translation is CASSPGGRGSYNEQFF.

V and J are TRBV28 and TRBJ2-1; D perhaps matches TRBD2 (5 bases). Trimming removed 2 bases from V and 10 bases from J, with 15 bases in between. Germline V gives CDR1 MDHEN, CDR2 SYDVKM. CDR3 size: 14 residues. The CDR3 bases are TGTGCCAGCAGTTTAAGGCTAGCTTTGGACGAGCAGTTCTTC. Its protein is CASSLRLALDEQFF.

This clonotype turned up a few times. V is TRBV20-1 and J is TRBJ2-5; TRBD2 aligns across 8 bases. The junction had 6 bases not matched to a gene; V was cut back by 6 bases and J by 3 bases. CDR1 is DFQATT, CDR2 SNEGSKA, per germline (reference sequence). CDR3 length equals 13 residues. CDR3 region: CSAPGLVKETQYF. CDR3 nucleotide sequence: TGCAGTGCCCCGGGACTAGTAAAAGAGACCCAGTACTTC.

V usage is TRBV20-1 and J usage is TRBJ2-1, with a tentative D call TRBD2 (5 bases). Trimming left V 3 bases short and J 0 bases short, with 12 bases between. This CDR3 is built from 15 residues. Germline V gene data show CDR1 as DFQATT and CDR2 as SNEGSKA (reference sequence). This chain's CDR3 is CSARFTGSSYNEQFF. CDR3 coding DNA: TGCAGTGCTAGGTTTACTGGGAGCTCCTACAATGAGCAGTTCTTC.

This chain links TRBV4-1 with TRBJ1-4, with D perhaps TRBD1 (5 bases). V was cut by 2 bases and J by 4 bases, with 14 bases left in between. The CDR3 has 16 amino acids. Germline V gene sequence: CDR1 MGHRA, CDR2 YSYEKL. The CDR3 DNA follows: TGCGCCAGCAGCCAACTCGGTACAGGCGTTAATGAAAAACTGTTTTTT. Its protein product is CASSQLGTGVNEKLFF.

In its sample, this clonotype was seen a few times. V usage is TRBV4-1 and J usage is TRBJ2-1, with D perhaps matching TRBD1 (6 bases). Deletions cut 0 bases from V and 8 bases from J, with 14 bases between. The CDR3 totals 15 residues. From germline, CDR1 is MGHRA and CDR2 YSYEKL. DNA for the CDR3: TGCGCCAGCAGCCAAGATAGGTCAGGGGTCGATGAGCAGTTCTTC. It codes for CASSQDRSGVDEQFF.

A remark on this clonotype: A much larger clone lies one base from this, so it may be a read error. This chain joins TRBV7-9 and TRBJ2-3, with D unresolved. Looked up from germline, CDR1 is SEHNR and CDR2 is FQNEAQ (reference sequence). This CDR3 has 13 residues. With 3 bases removed from V and 1 base from J, the gap between germline ends came to 5 bases. CDR3 sequence: CASSFKGTDTQYF. DNA of the CDR3: TGTGCCAGCAGCTTTAAAGGCACAGATACGCAGTATTTT.

As regards this clonotype: The junction does not match germline at one end; this may be a read error. The chain carries TRBV6-2 or TRBV6-3 and TRBJ2-2, with 9 bases identical to TRBD1. This CDR3 spans 18 amino acids. Germline V gene sequence: CDR1 MNHEY, CDR2 SVGEGT. CDR3 residues: CASSNSSPGQGYPGELFF. The CDR3 DNA reads TGTGCCAGCAGTAACTCTTCTCCGGGACAGGGATATCCCGGGGAGCTGTTTTTT.

The sample holds a few counts of this clonotype. The chain employs TRBV18 and TRBJ2-1; D uncertain. The germline V gene encodes CDR1 KGHSH and CDR2 LQKENI. This CDR3 comprises 13 residues. V lost 0 bases and J lost 8, with 8 bases in between. CDR3 sequence: CASSPPLNYEQFF. DNA for the CDR3: TGTGCCAGCTCACCACCCCTGAACTATGAGCAGTTCTTC.

Many counts were recorded for this clonotype. This chain uses TRBV2 with TRBJ2-7, with a tentative D call TRBD1 (6 bases). In germline, CDR1 is SNHLY, CDR2 FYNNEI. CDR3 size: 15 residues. Trimming took off 1 base at V and 0 bases at J, with 10 bases between the two ends. Written as DNA, the CDR3 is TGTGCCAGCAGTGAAGGGGGGCAGAGCTCCTACGAGCAGTACTTC. It translates to CASSEGGQSSYEQYF.

The table lists this clonotype with many counts. This sequence joins TRBV27 and TRBJ1-2, with TRBD1 matching 7 bases. Germline CDR1 reads MNHEY; CDR2 reads SMNVEV (reference sequence). This CDR3 contains 15 residues. V was pared by 5 bases and J by 4 bases, with 10 bases of the junction left unmatched. CDR3 bases: TGTGCCAGCAGTCCCACAGGGGTGGGCGGCTATGGCTACACCTTC. Protein product: CASSPTGVGGYGYTF.

V gene TRBV20-1 combines with J gene TRBJ2-3; D is perhaps TRBD2 (6 bases). V lost 0 bases and J 6 bases, leaving 13 bases between the germline ends. Germline values: CDR1 DFQATT, CDR2 SNEGSKA (reference sequence). This CDR3 spans 14 amino acids. This chain's CDR3 is CSARDGAGRDTQYF. CDR3 coding DNA: TGCAGTGCTAGAGATGGGGCGGGAAGGGATACGCAGTATTTT.

This clonotype was counted many times. V and J are TRBV5-1 and TRBJ1-1; 8 nucleotides line up with TRBD1. Germline values: CDR1 SGHRS, CDR2 YFSETQ. The ends lost 4 bases at V and 1 base at J; junction bases unmatched: 6. The CDR3 spans 15 residues. CDR3 in DNA: TGCGCCAGCAGCGACCGACAGGGGTCGAACACTGAAGCTTTCTTT. Protein product: CASSDRQGSNTEAFF.

This clonotype showed up many times. V gene TRBV5-1 combines with J gene TRBJ2-7; TRBD2 aligns across 8 bases. The junction had 8 bases not matched to a gene; V was cut back by 3 bases and J by 6 bases. The germline V gene has CDR1 SGHRS and CDR2 YFSETQ. This CDR3 has 14 amino acids. The CDR3 DNA reads TGCGCCAGCAGCTGGGACGGGACTAGGGGCGAGCAGTACTTC. This translates into CASSWDGTRGEQYF.

This chain joins TRBV24-1 and TRBJ2-5; TRBD1 aligns across 10 bases. The length of the CDR3 is 17 residues. The ends lost 4 bases at V and 5 bases at J; junction bases unmatched: 12. In germline, CDR1 is KGHDR, CDR2 SFDVKD. The chain's CDR3 is CATSDSGQGSTMETQYF. In DNA form, the CDR3 reads TGTGCCACCAGTGACTCGGGACAGGGGTCAACCATGGAGACCCAGTACTTC.

This clonotype was counted a few times. The chain has TRBV29-1 and TRBJ1-2; TRBD1 matches at 8 bases. CDR3 length equals 13 residues. V trimming: 6 bases; J trimming: 3 bases; junction bases outside the gene matches: 6. Germline V lookup: CDR1 SQVTM, CDR2 ANQGSEA. The CDR3 DNA reads TGCAGCGTCCAGAAGACAGGGGACTATGGCTACACCTTC. Translation gives CSVQKTGDYGYTF.

In this sample, this clonotype turned up a few times. The chain is built from TRBV12-3 or TRBV12-4 and TRBJ1-1; D call uncertain. This CDR3 is built from 13 residues. Trimming pared 7 bases from V and 1 base from J, leaving 10 bases between. CDR3: CASNLEPNTEAFF. The DNA for the CDR3 is TGTGCCAGCAACCTTGAACCGAACACTGAAGCTTTCTTT.

This clonotype was picked up many times. V and J are TRBV4-1 and TRBJ2-7; D is uncertain. V lost 1 base and J 3 bases, leaving 13 bases between the germline ends. This CDR3 has 15 amino acids. Germline V gene data show CDR1 as MGHRA and CDR2 as YSYEKL. The CDR3 region has the DNA TGCGCCAGCAGCCAAGGTGGAAATACGGGCTACGAGCAGTACTTC. Amino acids: CASSQGGNTGYEQYF.

A few counts support this clonotype. This chain uses TRBV27 with TRBJ2-1; unclear D gene. Between the trimmed V and J ends, which lost 10 bases and 7 bases, there was a span of 14 bases. CDR1 is MNHEY and CDR2 is SMNVEV in the germline V gene (reference sequence). The CDR3 contains 12 residues. CDR3 in amino acids: CATLVSGNEQFF. The CDR3 DNA reads as TGTGCCACCCTCGTTAGTGGGAATGAGCAGTTCTTC.

In its sample, this clonotype was seen a few times. The gene calls are TRBV11-2 and TRBJ1-4; D might be TRBD1 (5 bases). The CDR3 contains 13 residues. Germline V gives CDR1 SGHAT, CDR2 FQNNGV. Trimming left V 9 bases short and J 4 bases short, with 12 bases between. Written as DNA, the CDR3 is TGTGCCAGTACGACAGCCTATAATGAAAAACTGTTTTTT. This translates into CASTTAYNEKLFF.

The chain joins TRBV4-2 to TRBJ2-7; D is possibly TRBD2 (5 bases). The CDR3 sequence is 15 residues long. Germline CDR1 LGHNA, CDR2 YNFKEQ. Deletions cut 1 base from V and 4 bases from J, with 14 bases between. CDR3 bases: TGTGCCAGCAGCCAAGGTTCAGTCGGGGTTTACGAGCAGTACTTC. Translated, it gives CASSQGSVGVYEQYF.

The gene calls are TRBV29-1 and TRBJ2-5; 8 bases align to TRBD2. The CDR3 has 12 residues. Germline assignment: CDR1 SQVTM and CDR2 ANQGSEA. The J segment lost 5 bases and the V segment lost 1 base, leaving 0 bases of the junction unmatched. DNA for the CDR3: TGCAGCGTTGAAGGACTAGCGGAGACCCAGTACTTC. Translating it yields CSVEGLAETQYF.

This clonotype was seen ten or more times. The chain is built from TRBV27 and TRBJ1-1; D unresolved. Between the trimmed V and J ends, which lost 2 bases and 4 bases, there was a span of 11 bases. CDR3 length: 14 amino acids. Germline CDR1 reads MNHEY; CDR2 reads SMNVEV (reference sequence). The CDR3 is CASSLRDLSTEAFF. CDR3 nucleotide sequence: TGTGCCAGCAGTTTACGGGATTTGTCCACTGAAGCTTTCTTT.

This clonotype showed up many times. The chain links TRBV12-3 or TRBV12-4 to TRBJ1-4; D call uncertain. The ends were cut back, 3 bases at V and 8 bases at J, with 4 bases in the middle. The CDR3 sequence is 11 residues long. CDR3: CASSFREKLFF. The DNA for the CDR3 is TGTGCCAGCAGTTTTAGGGAAAAACTGTTTTTT.

This clonotype was counted at least ten times. V and J are TRBV28 and TRBJ1-1, with D uncertain. Trimming took 5 bases from V and 5 from J, leaving 15 bases between them. In germline, CDR1 is MDHEN, CDR2 SYDVKM. The CDR3 runs to 14 residues. CDR3 nucleotides: TGTGCCAGCAGTACCCAGGAGTTCGGAACTGAAGCTTTCTTT. This codes for CASSTQEFGTEAFF. Full variable domain (missing parts from reference TRBV28 and TRBJ1-1): DVKVTQSSRYLVKRTGEKVFLECVQDMDHENMFWYRQDPGLGLRLIYFSYDVKMKEKGDIPEGYSVSREKKERFSLILESASTNQTSMYLCASSTQEFGTEAFFGQGTRLTVV.